This T cell receptor beta chain originates from a study of TIL therapy for anti-PD-1-resistant metastatic lung cancer. Study summary: Tumors carried a median 1.5 non-synonymous mutations per megabase.

Documented time point: pre-treatment sample, taken before nivolumab and TIL therapy. The immunoSEQ assay was v3. Produced via immunoSEQ multiplex PCR; TCRdb's table is partial and in-frame only. The table lists 55,000 to 65,000 clones, 69% of them singletons. This clonotype was obtained from a person aged 25 to 80 with non-small cell lung cancer. The starting material was blood, obtained at baseline.

DNA of the CDR3: TGCGCCAGCAACACAGGAGGCACAGATACGCAGTATTTT. Encoded protein: CASNTGGTDTQYF. The V and J genes are TRBV5-1 and TRBJ2-3; maybe TRBD1 (5 bases). The length of the CDR3 is 13 residues. V was pared by 6 bases and J by 1 base, with 9 bases between. Germline values: CDR1 SGHRS, CDR2 YFSETQ.